These 23 T cell receptor beta chains were sequenced from one sample in a study of blood T cell repertoires in COVID-19. Only in-frame clones appear in the TCRdb table, and some are missing; sequencing was by immunoSEQ multiplex PCR. Among 110,000 or so clones listed, about 85% were seen once. The sample was peripheral blood. Source of these receptors: a woman aged 55-69 years with COVID-19, enrolled during active disease.

The V gene is TRBV5-1, the J gene TRBJ2-5; TRBD2 agrees at 8 bases. This CDR3 region has 15 residues. The V gene's germline CDR1 is SGHRS and CDR2 YFSETQ. V dropped 3 bases and J dropped 4; count of bases not matched to a gene: 8. This CDR3 reads CASSSTGGTGETQYF. In DNA form, the CDR3 reads TGCGCCAGCAGCTCCACGGGGGGGACTGGAGAGACCCAGTACTTC.

This clone has a handful of counts. The V call is TRBV5-4, the J call TRBJ1-2; maybe TRBD1 (6 bases). This CDR3 comprises 15 residues. From germline, CDR1 is SGHNT and CDR2 YYREEE (reference sequence). Trimming shortened V by 6 bases and J by 0 bases, and 15 bases separated the two germline ends. The CDR3 sequence: CASTTTGQANYGYTF. CDR3 nucleotides: TGTGCCAGCACCACAACGGGACAAGCTAACTATGGCTACACCTTC.

This clone was seen a few times. V is TRBV5-1 and J is TRBJ1-1; TRBD1 might be the D (5 bases). The germline V gene encodes CDR1 SGHRS and CDR2 YFSETQ. The CDR3 extends over 14 amino acids. V was pared by 2 bases and J by 1 base, with 9 bases between. DNA for the CDR3: TGCGCCAGCAGCTTTTTGGGGGGGAACACTGAAGCTTTCTTT. Amino acid sequence: CASSFLGGNTEAFF.

The gene calls are TRBV9 and TRBJ2-7; the D is unclear. CDR1 SGDLS and CDR2 YYNGEE come from the germline V gene. CDR3 length equals 12 residues. V dropped 3 bases and J dropped 0 bases, with 4 bases sitting between them. The CDR3 coding sequence is TGTGCCAGCAGCGACTACTCCTACGAGCAGTACTTC. Residues: CASSDYSYEQYF.

The chain carries TRBV21-1 and TRBJ1-2; the table gives TRBD1 as D, unverified against the DNA. TRBV21-1 is shown as a pseudogene. This CDR3 is 17 amino acids long. The CDR3: CASSLRDRWVLFGGYTF. The CDR3 DNA reads TGTGCCAGCAGCCTCCGGGACAGGTGGGTCTTATTTGGAGGCTACACCTTC.

The rearrangement joins TRBV11-2 to TRBJ1-1; a weak D match, TRBD1 (5 bases). Trimming removed 0 bases at V and 6 bases at J, with 11 bases between. CDR3 length equals 14 residues. Germline V CDR1 and CDR2: SGHAT, FQNNGV. In nucleotides, the CDR3 is TGTGCCAGCAGCTTAGAGGCGGGGGAGTCTGAAGCTTTCTTT. Translating it yields CASSLEAGESEAFF.

The chain links TRBV27 to TRBJ1-2; no reliable D call. Germline lookup yields CDR1 MNHEY and CDR2 SMNVEV (reference sequence). V dropped 4 bases and J dropped 5 bases, with 14 bases sitting between them. The length of the CDR3 is 14 residues. CDR3 residues: CASSSPPLDYGYTF. The CDR3, as DNA: TGTGCCAGCAGTTCCCCACCCTTAGATTATGGCTACACCTTC.

This chain's CDR3 is CASSVDRGNLQETQYF. The CDR3 DNA is TGTGCCAGCAGCGTAGATCGGGGGAACCTTCAAGAGACCCAGTACTTC. The chain recombines TRBV9 with TRBJ2-5; perhaps TRBD2 as D (6 bases). Trimming removed 0 bases from V and 2 bases from J, with 14 bases in between. CDR1 and CDR2 (germline): SGDLS, YYNGEE. This CDR3 region has 16 residues.

This rearrangement joins TRBV6-5 to TRBJ1-6, with 8 nucleotides matching TRBD1. The germline CDR1 and CDR2 sequences are MNHEY and SVGAGI. The V segment lost 7 bases and the J segment 10 bases; nucleotides outside the gene matches: 12. The CDR3 is made up of 15 amino acids. The CDR3 is CASNLLQGDFSPLHF. For the CDR3, the DNA is TGTGCCAGCAACTTACTACAGGGGGATTTCTCACCCCTCCACTTT.

This clone was detected only once. V is TRBV7-3 and J is TRBJ2-3; perhaps TRBD2 as D (6 bases). The CDR3 loop spans 14 amino acids. From germline, CDR1 is SGHTA and CDR2 FQGTGA. The V and J ends lost 3 bases and 0 bases respectively, with 7 bases between them. The CDR3 region has the DNA TGTGCCAGCAGCTTGGGGACTAGCACAGATACGCAGTATTTT. Amino acid sequence: CASSLGTSTDTQYF.

CDR3 DNA: TGTGCCAGCAGCGTGACACAGGGGGCAGATTCACCCCTCCACTTT. Translated: CASSVTQGADSPLHF. The chain carries TRBV9 and TRBJ1-6; TRBD1 aligns across 9 bases. Germline V lookup: CDR1 SGDLS, CDR2 YYNGEE. This CDR3 region has 15 residues. V trimming: 2 bases; J trimming: 8 bases; junction bases outside the gene matches: 5.

A single count supports this clone. The gene calls are TRBV5-4 and TRBJ1-3; 7 positions match TRBD1. Germline V lookup: CDR1 SGHNT, CDR2 YYREEE (reference sequence). This CDR3 is built from 15 residues. V was clipped by 3 bases and J by 2 bases; unmatched bases: 5. CDR3 protein: CASSSGTGAGNTIYF. The CDR3 nucleotides read TGTGCCAGCAGCTCGGGAACAGGGGCTGGAAACACCATATATTTT.

This clone occurred a few times. J is TRBJ1-6 and V is TRBV4-1; a weak D match, TRBD1 (6 bases). Germline loops: CDR1 MGHRA, CDR2 YSYEKL. The CDR3 is made up of 15 amino acids. V lost 0 bases and J 6 bases, leaving 9 bases between the germline ends. CDR3 sequence (DNA): TGCGCCAGCAGCCAAGAGGGGGCTCTTAATTCACCCCTCCACTTT. This codes for CASSQEGALNSPLHF.

The CDR3 sequence is CASSEGLWRDGELFF. DNA for the CDR3: TGTGCCAGCAGTGAAGGGTTGTGGAGGGACGGGGAGCTGTTTTTT. The chain joins TRBV6-1 to TRBJ2-2; the D gene is possibly TRBD2 (6 bases). This CDR3 comprises 15 residues. With 1 base removed from V and 7 bases from J, the gap between germline ends came to 13 bases. Per germline, CDR1 MNHNS and CDR2 SASEGT.

The V gene is TRBV10-2, the J gene TRBJ2-3; tentatively, D is TRBD1 (6 bases). Germline V gives CDR1 WSHSY, CDR2 SAAADI. This CDR3 has 11 amino acids. The V gene lost 10 bases and the J gene lost 11 bases, with 16 bases spanning the gap. The CDR3 is CATTDRGGQYF. The CDR3 DNA is TGCGCCACCACGGACAGAGGAGGGCAGTATTTT.

CDR3 nucleotide sequence: TGTGCCAGCACCTATAGAGATACGCAGTATTTT. It codes for CASTYRDTQYF. The V call is TRBV6-6, the J call TRBJ2-3; D is unclear. Germline CDR1 is MNHNY and CDR2 is SVGAGI (reference sequence). The CDR3 extends over 11 amino acids. Trimming cost V 7 bases and J 5 bases, with 7 bases left between them.

This chain links TRBV6-5 with TRBJ1-1; perhaps TRBD1 as D (6 bases). The CDR3 is 14 residues long. The V and J ends lost 2 bases and 6 bases respectively, with 13 bases between them. Germline V CDR1 and CDR2: MNHEY, SVGAGI. The CDR3 coding sequence is TGTGCCAGCAGTTACGGGGGGGGCTTGGCTGAAGCTTTCTTT. The encoded protein is CASSYGGGLAEAFF.

The CDR3 sequence is CASSLLGTSGVGEQYF. CDR3 coding DNA: TGTGCCAGCAGCTTATTAGGGACTAGCGGGGTGGGCGAGCAGTACTTC. The chain has TRBV7-2 and TRBJ2-7, with TRBD2 matching over 13 bases. This CDR3 contains 16 residues. Germline CDR1 is SGHTA and CDR2 is FQGNSA. V lost 2 bases, J lost 6 bases, and 7 bases stayed unmatched.

The chain has TRBV7-2 and TRBJ2-2; TRBD2 aligns across 10 bases. The CDR3 totals 17 residues. V gave up 5 bases and J gave up 5 bases; unmatched junction bases: 11. Germline CDR1 and CDR2: SGHTA and FQGNSA. CDR3 nucleotides: TGTGCCAGCAGCCTTGGCAGCGGGGGGGCCGAAACCGGGGAGCTGTTTTTT. This encodes CASSLGSGGAETGELFF.

The V call is TRBV7-9, the J call TRBJ1-1; 7 positions agree with TRBD1. Germline trimming cut 6 bases from V and 3 bases from J; bases unmatched to any gene: 4. CDR3 length equals 13 residues. Germline V gene data show CDR1 as SEHNR and CDR2 as FQNEAQ (reference sequence). The CDR3 protein is CASRIDRDTEAFF. The CDR3 coding sequence is TGTGCCAGCAGAATCGACAGGGACACTGAAGCTTTCTTT.

CDR3 region: CASSEDGLAGGRRKTQYF. The DNA for the CDR3 is TGTGCCAGCAGTGAAGACGGACTAGCGGGGGGGCGGAGAAAGACCCAGTACTTC. The chain carries TRBV6-1 and TRBJ2-5; 15 nucleotides align to TRBD2. V was clipped by 1 base and J by 6 bases; unmatched bases: 9. Germline V lookup: CDR1 MNHNS, CDR2 SASEGT. The CDR3 consists of 18 residues.

V is TRBV19 and J is TRBJ1-2, with 7 positions matching TRBD1. V dropped 4 bases and J dropped 0; count of bases not matched to a gene: 8. The CDR3 runs 16 residues. Germline CDR1 and CDR2: LNHDA and SQIVND (reference sequence). The CDR3 spells CASSSRDRQANYGYTF. In DNA form, the CDR3 reads TGTGCCAGTAGTAGCCGGGACAGACAAGCTAACTATGGCTACACCTTC.

CDR3 DNA: TGTGCCAGCAGCTCCCAGGGGGCTGGCACTGAAGCTTTCTTT. This encodes CASSSQGAGTEAFF. This rearrangement joins TRBV7-3 to TRBJ1-1; 8 positions match TRBD1. CDR3 size: 14 residues. Per the germline V gene, CDR1 is SGHTA and CDR2 is FQGTGA. Losses at the gene ends were 4 bases for V and 4 bases for J; bases not matched to a gene: 5.